This T cell receptor beta chain emerged from a study of blood T cell repertoires in COVID-19. Study summary: Collection of acute and convalescent COVID-19 samples took place in the United States, Italy and Spain. The cDNA or gDNA used as material had been derived from T cells, B-cell-depleted T cells, or PBMCs.

The CDR3 has 13 amino acids. Trimming stripped 6 bases from V and 7 bases from J, with 15 bases between. Germline V gene data show CDR1 as SGHTA and CDR2 as FQGNSA. In the original analysis: Reference gene primer amplification gave nucleated cell count estimates. TCRdb's copy holds only in-frame clones and misses some; the assay was immunoSEQ multiplex PCR. The V and J calls and clone size come from that table; D and trimming were worked out from the DNA. Altogether roughly 130,000 clones are present, 80% being singletons, with the ten largest covering more than 1.5%. This clonotype was obtained from a man between 65 and 85 years old with acute or convalescent COVID-19. The V call is TRBV7-2, the J call TRBJ1-2; no firm D call. Sequenced: peripheral blood. Written as DNA, the CDR3 is TGTGCCAGCAGTCTACCGGAGGCGGGTGGCTACACCTTC. Amino acids: CASSLPEAGGYTF.